The present T cell receptor beta chain was sequenced within a study of T cell responses to AZD1222 COVID-19 vaccine. Germline loops: CDR1 SGHRS, CDR2 YFSETQ. The CDR3 spans 16 residues. The V segment lost 3 bases and the J segment 5 bases; nucleotides outside the gene matches: 6. Libraries were prepared by immunoSEQ multiplex PCR; TCRdb keeps only in-frame clonotypes and omits some of them. The sample includes around 140,000 clones, about 93% of them seen just once. The chain couples TRBV5-1 to TRBJ2-1; TRBD2 agrees at 12 bases. This clonotype was sampled from an adult in good health. Sequencing was performed on peripheral blood, taken on day 0 of AZD1222 vaccination. CDR3: CASSSGLAGGDNEQFF. CDR3 DNA: TGCGCCAGCAGCTCGGGCCTAGCGGGAGGGGACAATGAGCAGTTCTTC. The full variable domain, completed using reference TRBV5-1 and TRBJ2-1, is KAGVTQTPRYLIKTRGQQVTLSCSPISGHRSVSWYQQTPGQGLQFLFEYFSETQRNKGNFPGRFSGRQFSNSRSEMNVSTLELGDSALYLCASSSGLAGGDNEQFFGPGTRLTVL.